This TCR beta chain emerged from a study of blood T cells in healthy people across ages (dated by TCRdb to between 2014 and 2017). The study in broad terms: In model experiments, template switching captured about one uniquely barcoded TCR beta cDNA molecule for every two T cells. The study measured age-related changes in TCR beta repertoire diversity using deep sequencing normalized with unique cDNA molecular identifiers. The donors were split into four age groups: young (average 16 years), middle-aged (about 40), aged (62) and long-lived (more than 80). To avoid experimental bias, donors of different ages were distributed randomly across sequencing lanes. The study analyzed two additional independent replicas of 1 million unique cDNA reads from the same blood draw for two donors, one aged 18 to 30 and one aged 80 or older.

The library was produced with 5' RACE. Instrument used: Illumina HiSeq 2500. A second about 6 to 11 cycle PCR used a sample-barcoded 5' primer and a J-beta primer mix. A unique molecular identifier was introduced onto each TCR beta cDNA molecule by a template-switch 5' adaptor carrying 12 random nucleotides. Each sample yielded at least 2.5 million CDR3-containing paired-end reads. The Mint cDNA synthesis kit, primed by a TRBC-specific oligonucleotide, was used to synthesize first-strand cDNA from all RNA. All cDNA was treated with uracil-DNA glycosylase and then went through a first 18-cycle PCR with the universal primers M1SS and BC2_uni_R. The paper's data handling went like this. Normalization of each sample was performed by random selection of 1 million high-quality reads, each carrying a distinct molecular identifier. Instead of being binned into consensus sequences, reads that shared molecular identifiers were thrown out. CDR3 identification, clonotype clustering and error correction used MiTCR with a Q25 quality threshold and the strictest error-elimination algorithm. A nonparametric unseen species model with Euler transformation was used to estimate lower-bound total TCR beta diversity. TCRdb reran the public reads through fastp at Q25 and MiXCR, keeping productive beta chains. For every CDR3 protein sequence, its rows merge into one entry that carries the most common genes and DNA. The authors' filters were not applied to this entry. The table for this sample lists roughly 790,000 distinct CDR3 sequences; more than 40% of them were counted only once. The ten largest account for 20% to 25% of the sample.

This clonotype has just a few counts. Its antigen remains undetermined. No much larger clone exists at a distance of one base, and base qualities are not known. The 39 donors, aged 6 to 90 years, were systemically healthy Caucasian individuals from Russia. Each donor gave around 9.9 milliliters of peripheral blood, collected into EDTA-treated Vacutainer tubes. Ficoll-Paque density-gradient centrifugation was used to isolate PBMCs, with at least 7 million obtained per sample. Trizol reagent was used to extract total RNA from the PBMCs, yielding at least 5.5 micrograms per sample. Naive CD45RAhigh/CD27high T cell percentages were measured by flow cytometry on a PBMC aliquot from every donor. Trimming leaves V shorter by 5 bases and J shorter by 3 bases, with the junction holding 6 bases beyond the gene matches. Based on the germline V gene (reference sequence), the CDR1 and CDR2 sequences are DFQATT and SNEGSKA. The cysteine opens and the phenylalanine closes a CDR3 of 13 amino acids. CDR3 DNA is the only sequence kept; it has 39 bases, read in frame from the first base.

Study-wide conclusions, independent of this receptor: Observed TCR beta diversity per million T cells fell roughly linearly with age, and a significant reduction was already apparent by age roughly 40. Since profiling was done on bulk unsorted PBMCs, naive and antigen-experienced compartments could not be conclusively compared. Donor CMV infection status was unknown, potentially confounding age-related changes in expanded clonotypes. Estimates of total diversity based on one million sequenced T cells were regarded as lower bounds and as underestimates. The long-lived group showed more naive CD4+ T cells, fewer expanded clones and increased TCR diversity than the aged group, suggesting age selection. A strong correlation was found between observed TCR beta diversity and the percentage of naive T cells measured by flow cytometry.

The specimen was blood. The sequence derives from a woman in her sixties in good health. This receptor chain uses TRBV20-1 and TRBJ1-2; TRBD1 fits 7 bases in the junction. This receptor has the CDR3 CSAVTQGDYGYTF. The DNA reads TGCAGTGCTGTTACCCAGGGGGACTATGGCTACACCTTC.